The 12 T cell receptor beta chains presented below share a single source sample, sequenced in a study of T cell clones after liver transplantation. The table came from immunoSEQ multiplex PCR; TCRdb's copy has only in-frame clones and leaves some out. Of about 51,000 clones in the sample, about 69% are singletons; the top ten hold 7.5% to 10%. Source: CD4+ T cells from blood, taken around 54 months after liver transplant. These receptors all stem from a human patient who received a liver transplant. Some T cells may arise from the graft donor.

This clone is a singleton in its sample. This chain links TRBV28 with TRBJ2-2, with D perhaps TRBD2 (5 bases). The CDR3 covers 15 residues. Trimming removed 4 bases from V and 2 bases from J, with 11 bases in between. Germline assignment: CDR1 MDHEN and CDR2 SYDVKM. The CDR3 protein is CASSSGKANTGELFF. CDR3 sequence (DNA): TGTGCCAGCAGTTCGGGGAAGGCAAACACCGGGGAGCTGTTTTTT.

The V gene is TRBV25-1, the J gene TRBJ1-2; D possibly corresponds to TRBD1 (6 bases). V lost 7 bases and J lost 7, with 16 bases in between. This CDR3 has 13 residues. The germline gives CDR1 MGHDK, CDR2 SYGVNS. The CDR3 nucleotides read TGTGCCAGCACCCCACAGGGCGTTAGTGGCTACACCTTC. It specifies CASTPQGVSGYTF.

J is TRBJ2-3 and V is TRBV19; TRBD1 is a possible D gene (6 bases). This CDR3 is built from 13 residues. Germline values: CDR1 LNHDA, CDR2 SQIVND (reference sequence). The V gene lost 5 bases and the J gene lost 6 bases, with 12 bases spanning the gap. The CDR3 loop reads CASSQGRGDTQYF. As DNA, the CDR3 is TGTGCCAGTAGTCAGGGGCGCGGGGATACGCAGTATTTT. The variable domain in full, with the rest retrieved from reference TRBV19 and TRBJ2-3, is DGGITQSPKYLFRKEGQNVTLSCEQNLNHDAMYWYRQDPGQGLRLIYYSQIVNDFQKGDIAEGYSVSREKKESFPLTVTSAQKNPTAFYLCASSQGRGDTQYFGPGTRLTVL.

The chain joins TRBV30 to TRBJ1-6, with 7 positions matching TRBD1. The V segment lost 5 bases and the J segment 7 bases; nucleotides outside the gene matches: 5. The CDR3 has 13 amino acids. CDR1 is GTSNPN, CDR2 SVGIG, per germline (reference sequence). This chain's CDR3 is CAWADRKNSPLHF. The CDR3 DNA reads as TGTGCCTGGGCGGACAGGAAGAATTCACCCCTCCACTTT.

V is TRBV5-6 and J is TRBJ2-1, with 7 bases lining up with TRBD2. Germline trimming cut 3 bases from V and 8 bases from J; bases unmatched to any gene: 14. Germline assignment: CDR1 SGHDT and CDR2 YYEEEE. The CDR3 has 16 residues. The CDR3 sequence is CASSWNIWGGNYEQFF. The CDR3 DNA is TGTGCCAGCAGCTGGAACATATGGGGGGGAAACTATGAGCAGTTCTTC.

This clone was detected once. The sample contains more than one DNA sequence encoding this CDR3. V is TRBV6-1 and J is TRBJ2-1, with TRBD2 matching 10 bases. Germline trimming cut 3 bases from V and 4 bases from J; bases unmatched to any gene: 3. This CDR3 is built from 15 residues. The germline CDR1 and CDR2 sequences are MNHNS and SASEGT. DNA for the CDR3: TGTGCCAGCAGTGAGCTAGCGGGGGCTTACAATGAGCAGTTCTTC. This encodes CASSELAGAYNEQFF.

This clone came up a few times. CDR3 residues: CASSLWAPRRGGVGELFF. The CDR3 DNA follows: TGTGCCAGCAGCTTATGGGCCCCCCGGCGGGGGGGCGTCGGGGAGCTGTTTTTT. The V and J genes are TRBV7-3 and TRBJ2-2; 9 nucleotides line up with TRBD2. There are 18 residues in the CDR3. The germline gives CDR1 SGHTA, CDR2 FQGTGA. V shed 2 bases, J shed 7 bases, and the junction held 14 bases outside the gene matches.

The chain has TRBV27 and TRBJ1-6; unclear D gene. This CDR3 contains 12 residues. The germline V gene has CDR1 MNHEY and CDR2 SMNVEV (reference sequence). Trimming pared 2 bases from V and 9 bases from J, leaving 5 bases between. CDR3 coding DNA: TGTGCCAGCAGTTTAAATGCTTCACCCCTCCACTTT. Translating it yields CASSLNASPLHF.

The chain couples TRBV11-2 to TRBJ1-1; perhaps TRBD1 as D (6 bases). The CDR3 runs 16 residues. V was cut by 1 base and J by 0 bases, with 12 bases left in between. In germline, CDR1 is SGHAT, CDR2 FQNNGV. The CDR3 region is CASSLGRGGMNTEAFF. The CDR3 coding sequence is TGTGCCAGCAGCTTAGGGAGGGGGGGCATGAACACTGAAGCTTTCTTT.

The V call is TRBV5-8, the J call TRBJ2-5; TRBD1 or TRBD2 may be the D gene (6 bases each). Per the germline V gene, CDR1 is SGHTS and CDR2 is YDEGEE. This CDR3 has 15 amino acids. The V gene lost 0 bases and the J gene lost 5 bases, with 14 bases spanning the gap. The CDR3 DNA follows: TGTGCCAGCAGCTTGGGGGCCCAGGGGAGGGAGACCCAGTACTTC. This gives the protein CASSLGAQGRETQYF.

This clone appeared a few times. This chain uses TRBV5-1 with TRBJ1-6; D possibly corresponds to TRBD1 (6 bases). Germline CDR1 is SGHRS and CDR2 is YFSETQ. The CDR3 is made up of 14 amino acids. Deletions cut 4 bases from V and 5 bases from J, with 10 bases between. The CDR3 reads CASSRTANNSPLHF. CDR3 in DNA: TGCGCCAGCAGCCGGACAGCCAATAATTCACCCCTCCACTTT.

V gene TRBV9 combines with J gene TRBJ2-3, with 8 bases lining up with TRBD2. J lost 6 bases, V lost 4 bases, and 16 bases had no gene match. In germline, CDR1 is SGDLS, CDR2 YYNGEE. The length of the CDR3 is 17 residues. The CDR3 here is CASSRASGGSYRDTQYF. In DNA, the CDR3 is TGTGCCAGCAGCCGAGCCAGCGGGGGATCTTATCGTGATACGCAGTATTTT. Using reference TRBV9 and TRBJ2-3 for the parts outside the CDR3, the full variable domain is DSGVTQTPKHLITATGQRVTLRCSPRSGDLSVYWYQQSLDQGLQFLIQYYNGEERAKGNILERFSAQQFPDLHSELNLSSLELGDSALYFCASSRASGGSYRDTQYFGPGTRLTVL.